The 15 T cell receptor beta chains reported below all come from one sample, sequenced in a study of cytomegalovirus exposure and HLA in healthy donors (dated by TCRdb to between 2016 and 2019). Library construction relied on the immunoSEQ multiplex PCR assay. For the multiplex PCR, a mixture combining 60 forward primers for TCR Vbeta segments and 13 reverse primers for TCR Jbeta segments was used. What TCRdb holds here is the immuneACCESS table cut down to in-frame rearrangements. Part of the clones is not present; checked against another copy, under half of the missing clones reflect an unresolved V gene, and the others are unexplained. A total of 85,000 to 100,000 clones appear in this sample, more than 70% of them only once. The ten largest clones capture over 3% of the sample. The sequenced sample consisted of PBMCs. These receptors were obtained from a woman in her 40s in good health and CMV-seronegative.

The rearrangement joins TRBV7-2 to TRBJ1-1, with D possibly TRBD1 on 5 matching bases. Trimming stripped 5 bases from V and 8 bases from J, with 15 bases between. Germline-derived CDR1 and CDR2 are SGHTA and FQGNSA. The CDR3 extends over 13 amino acids. The CDR3 loop is CASSPEAGWEAFF. CDR3 bases: TGTGCCAGCAGCCCAGAGGCAGGGTGGGAAGCTTTCTTT. Drawing the rest from reference TRBV7-2 and TRBJ1-1, the complete variable domain is GAGVSQSPSNKVTEKGKDVELRCDPISGHTALYWYRQSLGQGLEFLIYFQGNSAPDKSGLPSDRFSAERTGGSVSTLTIQRTQQEDSAVYLCASSPEAGWEAFFGQGTRLTVV.

This rearrangement joins TRBV18 to TRBJ2-6; D not certain. V gave up 6 bases and J gave up 0 bases, with 12 bases separating them. Germline loops: CDR1 KGHSH, CDR2 LQKENI. CDR3 size: 16 residues. CDR3 nucleotide sequence: TGTGCCAGCTCCCGTGACTTTGCCTCTGGGGCCAACGTCCTGACTTTC. Protein: CASSRDFASGANVLTF.

This clone has just one count. The chain joins TRBV25-1 to TRBJ1-5; D is unclear. The V end lost 1 base, the J end lost 5 bases, and 12 bases lay between the germline ends. CDR3 length: 15 amino acids. The germline CDR1 and CDR2 sequences are MGHDK and SYGVNS. In DNA, the CDR3 is TGTGCCAGCAGTGAATTGGGAGGTACAGATCAGCCCCAGCATTTT. Translating gives CASSELGGTDQPQHF.

This rearrangement joins TRBV18 to TRBJ1-5; D call uncertain. The CDR3 is 13 residues long. Germline lookup yields CDR1 KGHSH and CDR2 LQKENI. Trimming removed 2 bases at V and 5 bases at J, with 7 bases between. In nucleotides, the CDR3 is TGTGCCAGCTCACCATGGGGAGATCAGCCCCAGCATTTT. Its translation: CASSPWGDQPQHF.

The J gene is TRBJ2-7, the V gene TRBV30; D unclear. Germline V lookup: CDR1 GTSNPN, CDR2 SVGIG (reference sequence). The CDR3 consists of 13 residues. Trimming took off 0 bases at V and 3 bases at J, with 9 bases between the two ends. CDR3 in amino acids: CAWSVNSHYEQYF. The DNA of the CDR3 is TGTGCCTGGAGTGTAAACAGCCACTACGAGCAGTACTTC.

The chain combines TRBV7-3 with TRBJ2-3; 9 nucleotides agree with TRBD1. CDR1 and CDR2 from the germline V gene are SGHTA and FQGTGA. V dropped 5 bases and J dropped 4; count of bases not matched to a gene: 4. This CDR3 contains 14 residues. The CDR3 spells CASSPDRGSDTQYF. Written as DNA, the CDR3 is TGTGCCAGCAGCCCTGACAGGGGGTCAGATACGCAGTATTTT.

A few counts support this clone. The gene calls are TRBV30 and TRBJ1-1; TRBD1 is a possible D gene (5 bases). The length of the CDR3 is 10 residues. Trimming took off 5 bases at V and 5 bases at J, with 6 bases between the two ends. CDR1 and CDR2 (germline): GTSNPN, SVGIG (reference sequence). CDR3 DNA sequence: TGTGCCTGGTCAGGGACTGAAGCTTTCTTT. Protein sequence: CAWSGTEAFF.

The rearrangement links TRBV6-5 to TRBJ1-5, with TRBD1 as a possible D gene (5 bases). The CDR3 sequence is 13 residues long. Germline CDR1 and CDR2: MNHEY and SVGAGI. V dropped 5 bases and J dropped 5 bases, with 10 bases sitting between them. The CDR3 protein is CASSITGHQPQHF. The CDR3 region has the DNA TGTGCCAGCAGTATAACAGGTCATCAGCCCCAGCATTTT.

The gene calls are TRBV5-1 and TRBJ1-6; a weak D match, TRBD1 (5 bases). The germline gives CDR1 SGHRS, CDR2 YFSETQ. V lost 3 bases and J lost 14, with 21 bases in between. CDR3 length equals 15 residues. This chain's CDR3 is CASSSNTGARGALHF. CDR3 bases: TGCGCCAGCAGCTCAAACACCGGGGCCCGGGGGGCCCTCCACTTT. Full variable domain (rest looked up from reference TRBV5-1 and TRBJ1-6): KAGVTQTPRYLIKTRGQQVTLSCSPISGHRSVSWYQQTPGQGLQFLFEYFSETQRNKGNFPGRFSGRQFSNSRSEMNVSTLELGDSALYLCASSSNTGARGALHFGNGTRLTVT.

The rearrangement links TRBV13 to TRBJ2-2; tentatively, D is TRBD2 (6 bases). This CDR3 comprises 16 residues. Trimming stripped 5 bases from V and 4 bases from J, with 17 bases between. Germline assignment: CDR1 PRHDT and CDR2 FYEKMQ (reference sequence). DNA of the CDR3: TGTGCCAGCAGCCCCCCGGGCGGGGAGGTCACCGGGGAGCTGTTTTTT. This translates into CASSPPGGEVTGELFF.

The rearrangement uses TRBV4-1 and TRBJ1-2, with 7 bases fitting TRBD1. CDR3 size: 16 residues. V dropped 0 bases and J dropped 7; count of bases not matched to a gene: 11. Germline V gene lookup returns CDR1 MGHRA and CDR2 YSYEKL. DNA for the CDR3: TGCGCCAGCAGCCAAGATCAGGCACAGGGGATTTCTGGCTACACCTTC. It encodes CASSQDQAQGISGYTF.

The V gene is TRBV7-9, the J gene TRBJ2-7; 10 bases line up with TRBD1. The CDR3 sequence is 14 residues long. Trimming at V came to 5 bases and at J to 3 bases, leaving 4 bases not matched to a gene. The germline gives CDR1 SEHNR, CDR2 FQNEAQ (reference sequence). CDR3 region: CASSRGTGDYEQYF. The CDR3 coding sequence is TGTGCCAGCAGCCGAGGGACAGGGGACTACGAGCAGTACTTC.

The rearrangement uses TRBV6-1 and TRBJ1-2, with TRBD1 matching 10 bases. CDR3 length equals 17 residues. Germline V gene data show CDR1 as MNHNS and CDR2 as SASEGT. Germline trimming cut 0 bases from V and 5 bases from J; bases unmatched to any gene: 9. The CDR3 nucleotides read TGTGCCAGCAGTGAAGCAGGACAGGGGGAATTTGGGTATGGCTACACCTTC. Translating gives CASSEAGQGEFGYGYTF.

This chain links TRBV7-8 with TRBJ1-4, with D perhaps matching TRBD1 (5 bases). Germline-derived CDR1 and CDR2 are SGHVS and FQNEAQ. The CDR3 is 14 residues long. V lost 2 bases and J lost 7, with 11 bases in between. CDR3 region: CASSLIGGGEKLFF. The CDR3 region has the DNA TGTGCCAGCAGCTTAATCGGGGGGGGTGAAAAACTGTTTTTT.

The J gene is TRBJ2-2, the V gene TRBV28; D gene ambiguous. The length of the CDR3 is 12 residues. Germline CDR1 reads MDHEN; CDR2 reads SYDVKM. V was trimmed by 6 bases and J by 6 bases, leaving 8 bases between them. The CDR3: CASRAGPGELFF. CDR3 sequence (DNA): TGTGCCAGCAGGGCAGGTCCCGGGGAGCTGTTTTTT.